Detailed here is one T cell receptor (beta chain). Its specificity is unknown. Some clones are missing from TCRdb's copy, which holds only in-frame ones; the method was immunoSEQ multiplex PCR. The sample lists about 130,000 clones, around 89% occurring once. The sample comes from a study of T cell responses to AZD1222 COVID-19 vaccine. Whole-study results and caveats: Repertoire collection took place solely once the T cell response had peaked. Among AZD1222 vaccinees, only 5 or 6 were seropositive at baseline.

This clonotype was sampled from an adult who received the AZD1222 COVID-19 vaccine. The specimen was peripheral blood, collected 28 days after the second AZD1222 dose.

CDR3 in amino acids: CASSQSEGNRGSNTGELFF. The CDR3, as DNA: TGTGCCAGTAGTCAATCTGAAGGTAACAGGGGATCGAACACCGGGGAGCTGTTTTTT. The chain uses TRBV19 and TRBJ2-2; 7 bases align to TRBD1. The V gene end was trimmed by 5 bases and the J gene end by 0 bases; junction bases not matched to a gene: 15. The V gene's germline CDR1 is LNHDA and CDR2 SQIVND (reference sequence). The CDR3 totals 19 residues.